Listed here are 27 T cell receptor beta chains from one sample, sequenced in a study of T cells after somatic rescue of genetic block. The method was immunoSEQ multiplex PCR; TCRdb's version includes in-frame clones alone and lacks a portion of them. The top ten clones hold around 28% of a sample with around 14,000 clones, about three quarters of them seen once. Sequenced: peripheral blood mononuclear cells (PBMCs). These receptors were collected from a man aged 18 to 29.

This chain connects TRBV6-5 to TRBJ1-5; TRBD1 might be the D (6 bases). V lost 0 bases and J lost 5, with 8 bases in between. This CDR3 contains 14 residues. The germline V gene encodes CDR1 MNHEY and CDR2 SVGAGI. The CDR3 is CASSYSDRHQPQHF. The CDR3 nucleotides are TGTGCCAGCAGTTACTCGGACAGACATCAGCCCCAGCATTTT.

V gene TRBV11-3 combines with J gene TRBJ2-3; D tentatively reads TRBD1 or TRBD2 (5 bases each). Germline loops: CDR1 SGHNT, CDR2 YENEEA. Trimming removed 5 bases at V and 3 bases at J, with 18 bases between. The CDR3 runs to 16 residues. The CDR3 DNA sequence: TGTGCCAGCAGCCCGCAGGGACCCCTGGGTACAGATACGCAGTATTTT. It translates to CASSPQGPLGTDTQYF.

The chain carries TRBV7-2 and TRBJ2-7; D is ambiguous. The CDR3 runs 13 residues. V lost 3 bases and J lost 3, with 9 bases in between. Germline CDR1 is SGHTA and CDR2 is FQGNSA. CDR3 in DNA: TGTGCCAGCAGCTTTGGAGCCGGCTACGAGCAGTACTTC. It codes for CASSFGAGYEQYF.

V is TRBV5-1 and J is TRBJ2-3; D gene uncertain. Trimming stripped 0 bases from V and 1 base from J, with 3 bases between. Germline values: CDR1 SGHRS, CDR2 YFSETQ. This CDR3 region has 13 residues. The CDR3 reads CASSLARTDTQYF. Here the CDR3 DNA reads TGCGCCAGCAGCTTGGCGCGCACAGATACGCAGTATTTT.

The chain is built from TRBV19 and TRBJ2-2, with 8 bases fitting TRBD2. Germline V gives CDR1 LNHDA, CDR2 SQIVND (reference sequence). CDR3 length: 18 amino acids. The V segment lost 1 base and the J segment 1 base; nucleotides outside the gene matches: 8. As DNA, the CDR3 is TGTGCCAGTAGTATAGCATCGAGGCTAGCGGGGAACACCGGGGAGCTGTTTTTT. Encoded protein: CASSIASRLAGNTGELFF.

This clone was observed a few times. The chain is built from TRBV6-5 and TRBJ1-5; D remains unclear. CDR3 length equals 13 residues. Trimming left V 2 bases short and J 4 bases short, with 6 bases between. Germline lookup yields CDR1 MNHEY and CDR2 SVGAGI. CDR3 loop: CASSYGRNQPQHF. The CDR3, as DNA: TGTGCCAGCAGTTACGGGAGGAATCAGCCCCAGCATTTT.

The V gene is TRBV11-2, the J gene TRBJ1-1, with 7 bases fitting TRBD1. Germline V lookup: CDR1 SGHAT, CDR2 FQNNGV. CDR3 length: 12 amino acids. V lost 6 bases to trimming and J lost 5 bases; unmatched junction nucleotides: 3. CDR3 region: CASRAGGTEAFF. The CDR3 DNA sequence: TGTGCCAGCAGGGCAGGGGGGACTGAAGCTTTCTTT.

The V gene is TRBV11-1, the J gene TRBJ2-7; unclear D gene. V dropped 1 base and J dropped 0 bases, with 1 base sitting between them. The CDR3 is 12 residues long. Germline CDR1 reads SGHAT; CDR2 reads FQDESV (reference sequence). This CDR3 is CASSLGSYEQYF. CDR3 in DNA: TGTGCCAGCAGCTTAGGCTCCTACGAGCAGTACTTC.

This clone came up a few times. This sequence joins TRBV10-2 and TRBJ1-1, with D hard to call. The length of the CDR3 is 14 residues. The germline V gene has CDR1 WSHSY and CDR2 SAAADI. Trimming removed 0 bases from V and 7 bases from J, with 12 bases in between. The CDR3 coding sequence is TGCGCCAGCAGTGAGTCTCGGGCCCCTTATGAAGCTTTCTTT. This sequence encodes CASSESRAPYEAFF.

V gene TRBV18 combines with J gene TRBJ2-6; TRBD2 is a possible D gene (5 bases). The ends were cut back, 2 bases at V and 0 bases at J, with 11 bases in the middle. The CDR3 is 17 residues long. Germline assignment: CDR1 KGHSH and CDR2 LQKENI. CDR3 region: CASSPGLQVSGANVLTF. CDR3 coding DNA: TGTGCCAGCTCACCAGGACTTCAGGTCTCTGGGGCCAACGTCCTGACTTTC.

CDR3: CSVEGVTDTQYF. The DNA for the CDR3 is TGCAGCGTTGAAGGGGTCACAGATACGCAGTATTTT. V usage is TRBV29-1 and J usage is TRBJ2-3; the D is unclear. The CDR3 extends over 12 amino acids. Trimming cost V 1 base and J 2 bases, with 4 bases left between them. From germline, CDR1 is SQVTM and CDR2 ANQGSEA.

The gene calls are TRBV6-6 and TRBJ1-6; D is unclear. This CDR3 contains 13 residues. Trimming took off 6 bases at V and 9 bases at J, with 12 bases between the two ends. Germline V gives CDR1 MNHNY, CDR2 SVGAGI (reference sequence). The CDR3 protein is CASSLGGLSPLHF. CDR3 nucleotides: TGTGCCAGCAGCCTTGGCGGACTTTCACCCCTCCACTTT.

The rearrangement uses TRBV28 and TRBJ2-3, with TRBD2 as a possible D gene (5 bases). CDR1 is MDHEN and CDR2 is SYDVKM in the germline V gene. The CDR3 is 13 residues long. Trimming stripped 4 bases from V and 6 bases from J, with 11 bases between. The CDR3 DNA reads as TGTGCCAGCAGTTCGGGGAGCGCGGATACGCAGTATTTT. Translated, it gives CASSSGSADTQYF.

The chain combines TRBV10-3 with TRBJ1-1; TRBD1 agrees at 7 bases. J gave up 1 base and V 6 bases, and 8 bases lay outside the gene matches. Germline V gene lookup returns CDR1 ENHRY and CDR2 SYGVKD. The length of the CDR3 is 15 residues. The CDR3 region is CAISPRGQSNTEAFF. The CDR3, as DNA: TGTGCCATCAGCCCACGGGGACAGTCGAACACTGAAGCTTTCTTT.

This clone was seen a handful of times. The V and J genes are TRBV7-2 and TRBJ1-5; D might be TRBD1 (5 bases). V was shortened by 2 bases and J by 5 bases, with 13 bases between the two germline ends. Looked up from germline, CDR1 is SGHTA and CDR2 is FQGNSA. CDR3 length equals 15 residues. The chain's CDR3 is CASSLLQDGHQPQHF. DNA for the CDR3: TGTGCCAGCAGCTTACTACAGGATGGTCATCAGCCCCAGCATTTT.

This clone has just a few counts. The chain uses TRBV29-1 and TRBJ1-1; D remains ambiguous. V dropped 1 base and J dropped 5 bases, with 8 bases sitting between them. Germline CDR1 and CDR2: SQVTM and ANQGSEA. This CDR3 spans 12 amino acids. CDR3 nucleotide sequence: TGCAGCGTTGAAGCCAGGACGACTGAAGCTTTCTTT. Amino acids: CSVEARTTEAFF.

The chain is built from TRBV5-1 and TRBJ2-3; weak D call: TRBD1 (6 bases). This CDR3 is built from 15 residues. CDR1 and CDR2 (germline): SGHRS, YFSETQ. With 7 bases removed from V and 2 bases from J, the gap between germline ends came to 17 bases. This chain's CDR3 is CASVPWGLNTDTQYF. The DNA for the CDR3 is TGCGCCAGCGTTCCATGGGGGCTCAACACAGATACGCAGTATTTT.

This chain links TRBV30 with TRBJ2-2, with TRBD1 as a possible D gene (5 bases). The V gene lost 6 bases and the J gene lost 4 bases, with 12 bases spanning the gap. The CDR3 length is 13 residues. The germline CDR1 and CDR2 sequences are GTSNPN and SVGIG (reference sequence). The DNA of the CDR3 is TGTGCCTGCCGCGCCAGGGTCACCGGGGAGCTGTTTTTT. Translating gives CACRARVTGELFF.

CDR3 coding DNA: TGTGCCAGCAGTTTATGGGAGACCCAGTACTTC. Translated, it gives CASSLWETQYF. This chain joins TRBV27 and TRBJ2-5; D gene ambiguous. V lost 1 base, J lost 5 bases, and 2 bases lay in between. The CDR3 runs 11 residues. Germline V lookup: CDR1 MNHEY, CDR2 SMNVEV (reference sequence).

This clone was seen a few times. The chain employs TRBV6-5 and TRBJ2-2; D not resolved. This CDR3 region has 15 residues. V gave up 6 bases and J gave up 4 bases, with 15 bases separating them. Germline assignment: CDR1 MNHEY and CDR2 SVGAGI. The DNA of the CDR3 is TGTGCCAGCAGCTCCTATATCCGTTTCACCGGGGAGCTGTTTTTT. Amino acid sequence: CASSSYIRFTGELFF.

This chain connects TRBV9 to TRBJ1-1; 10 positions match TRBD1. From germline, CDR1 is SGDLS and CDR2 YYNGEE. The CDR3 is made up of 14 amino acids. V shed 6 bases, J shed 1 base, and the junction held 3 bases outside the gene matches. The CDR3 coding sequence is TGTGCCAGCAACCGACAGGGGGCGAACACTGAAGCTTTCTTT. This encodes CASNRQGANTEAFF.

The DNA for the CDR3 is TGTGCCAGCAGTTACTCTGACAGGGGGTATCACGAGCAGTACTTC. Protein sequence: CASSYSDRGYHEQYF. The chain combines TRBV6-5 with TRBJ2-7; 9 nucleotides line up with TRBD1. The junction had 5 bases not matched to a gene; V was cut back by 0 bases and J by 5 bases. The CDR3 runs 15 residues. Germline-derived CDR1 and CDR2 are MNHEY and SVGAGI.

The rearrangement links TRBV4-2 to TRBJ1-2; 10 positions agree with TRBD1. V dropped 0 bases and J dropped 4; count of bases not matched to a gene: 5. The CDR3 has 16 residues. Germline V lookup: CDR1 LGHNA, CDR2 YNFKEQ. This CDR3 reads CASSQDPRTGGYGYTF. The CDR3 DNA sequence: TGTGCCAGCAGCCAAGACCCCCGGACAGGGGGCTATGGCTACACCTTC.

The chain carries TRBV6-1 and TRBJ1-4; the D is unclear. The germline V and J ends were trimmed by 1 base and 4 bases, with 13 bases remaining between them. The CDR3 sequence is 16 residues long. Germline assignment: CDR1 MNHNS and CDR2 SASEGT. In DNA form, the CDR3 reads TGTGCCAGCAGTGAAGTCGCGGCAGCTTTTAATGAAAAACTGTTTTTT. It specifies CASSEVAAAFNEKLFF.

Worth noting for this clone: An end of the junction does not agree with germline; a read error may underlie this. The sample has other DNA sequences that encode this CDR3 too. The chain uses TRBV5-1 and TRBJ2-7; perhaps TRBD1 as D (5 bases). The germline V gene has CDR1 SGHRS and CDR2 YFSETQ. The CDR3 has 12 residues. The CDR3 DNA follows: TGCGCCAGCAGTTTGGTGGGGCCCGAGCAGTACTTC. Its translation: CASSLVGPEQYF.

The chain has TRBV6-5 and TRBJ1-2, with D hard to call. The CDR3 has 15 residues. V lost 2 bases and J 1 base, leaving 11 bases between the germline ends. The germline V gene has CDR1 MNHEY and CDR2 SVGAGI. Here the CDR3 reads CASSYPEWGNYGYTF. The CDR3 DNA is TGTGCCAGCAGTTACCCTGAATGGGGTAACTATGGCTACACCTTC.

This clone appeared a single time. The chain has TRBV10-2 and TRBJ2-7; possibly TRBD1 or TRBD2 for D (7 bases each). This CDR3 has 15 residues. Germline CDR1 WSHSY, CDR2 SAAADI. Trimming took 0 bases from V and 2 from J, leaving 11 bases between them. CDR3 sequence reads: CASSESTGRAYEQYF. In DNA, the CDR3 is TGCGCCAGCAGTGAGTCGACAGGGAGGGCCTACGAGCAGTACTTC.